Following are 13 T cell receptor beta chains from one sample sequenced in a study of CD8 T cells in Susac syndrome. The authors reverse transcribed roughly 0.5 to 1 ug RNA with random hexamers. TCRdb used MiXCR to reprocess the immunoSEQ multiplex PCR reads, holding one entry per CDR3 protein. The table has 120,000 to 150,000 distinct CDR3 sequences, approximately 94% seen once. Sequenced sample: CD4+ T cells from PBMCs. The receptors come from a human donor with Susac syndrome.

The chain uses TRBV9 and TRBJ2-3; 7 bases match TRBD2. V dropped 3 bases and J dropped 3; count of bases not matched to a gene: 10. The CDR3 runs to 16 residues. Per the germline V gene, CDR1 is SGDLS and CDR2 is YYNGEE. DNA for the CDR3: TGTGCCAGCAGCGCCATGGGGGGGGGTGCAACAGATACGCAGTATTTT. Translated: CASSAMGGGATDTQYF.

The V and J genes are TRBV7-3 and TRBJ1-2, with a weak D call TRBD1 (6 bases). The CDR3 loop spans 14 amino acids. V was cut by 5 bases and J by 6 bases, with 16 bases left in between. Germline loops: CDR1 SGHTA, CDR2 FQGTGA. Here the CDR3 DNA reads TGTGCCAGCAGCGGGGGGGCCTCGAGGCATGGCTACACCTTC. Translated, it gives CASSGGASRHGYTF. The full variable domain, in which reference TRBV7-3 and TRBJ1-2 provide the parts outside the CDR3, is GAGVSQTPSNKVTEKGKYVELRCDPISGHTALYWYRQSLGQGPEFLIYFQGTGAADDSGLPNDRFFAVRPEGSVSTLKIQRTERGDSAVYLCASSGGASRHGYTFGSGTRLTVV.

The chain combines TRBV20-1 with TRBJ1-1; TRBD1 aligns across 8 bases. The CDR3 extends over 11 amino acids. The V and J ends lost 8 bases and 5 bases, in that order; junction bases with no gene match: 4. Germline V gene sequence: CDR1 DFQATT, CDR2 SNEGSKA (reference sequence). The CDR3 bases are TGCAGTCCGACAGGGGAGACTGAAGCTTTCTTT. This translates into CSPTGETEAFF.

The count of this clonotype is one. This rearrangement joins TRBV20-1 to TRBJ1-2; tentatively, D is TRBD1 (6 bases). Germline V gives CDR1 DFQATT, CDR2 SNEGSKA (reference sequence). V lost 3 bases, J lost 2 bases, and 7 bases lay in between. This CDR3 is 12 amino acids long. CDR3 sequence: CSASQGNYGYTF. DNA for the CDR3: TGCAGTGCTAGCCAGGGGAACTATGGCTACACCTTC.

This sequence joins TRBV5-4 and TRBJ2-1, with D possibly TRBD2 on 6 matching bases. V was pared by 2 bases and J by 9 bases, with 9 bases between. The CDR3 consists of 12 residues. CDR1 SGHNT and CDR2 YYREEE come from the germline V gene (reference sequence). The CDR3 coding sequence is TGTGCCAGCAGCTTTATCGGGGGTGAGCAGTTCTTC. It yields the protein CASSFIGGEQFF.

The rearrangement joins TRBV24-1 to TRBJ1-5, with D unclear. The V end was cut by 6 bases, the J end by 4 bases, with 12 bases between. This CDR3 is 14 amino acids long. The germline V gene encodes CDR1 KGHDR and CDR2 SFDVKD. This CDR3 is CATSSGQTNQPQHF. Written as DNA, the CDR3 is TGTGCCACCAGTAGTGGGCAGACAAATCAGCCCCAGCATTTT.

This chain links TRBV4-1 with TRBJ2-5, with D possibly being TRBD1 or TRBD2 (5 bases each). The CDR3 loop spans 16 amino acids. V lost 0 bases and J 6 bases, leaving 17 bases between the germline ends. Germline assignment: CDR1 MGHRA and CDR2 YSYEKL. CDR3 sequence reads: CASSQDPGPGLKTQYF. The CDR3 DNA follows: TGCGCCAGCAGCCAAGACCCGGGACCCGGATTGAAGACCCAGTACTTC.

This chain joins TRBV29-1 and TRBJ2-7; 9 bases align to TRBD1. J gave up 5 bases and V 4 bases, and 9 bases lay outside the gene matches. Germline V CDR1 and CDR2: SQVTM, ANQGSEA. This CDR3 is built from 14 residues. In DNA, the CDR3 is TGCAGCGTTGCGGCTCGGACAGGGGTAGACGAGCAGTACTTC. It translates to CSVAARTGVDEQYF.

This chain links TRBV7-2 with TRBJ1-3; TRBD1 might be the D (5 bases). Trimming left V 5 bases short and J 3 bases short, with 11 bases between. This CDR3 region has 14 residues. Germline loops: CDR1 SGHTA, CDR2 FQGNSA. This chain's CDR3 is CASSGGRGGNTIYF. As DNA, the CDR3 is TGTGCCAGCAGCGGCGGGAGGGGTGGAAACACCATATATTTT.

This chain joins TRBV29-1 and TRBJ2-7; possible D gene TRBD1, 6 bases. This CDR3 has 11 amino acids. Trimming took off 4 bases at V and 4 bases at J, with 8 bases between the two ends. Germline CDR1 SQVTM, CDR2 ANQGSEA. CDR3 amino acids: CSVVQGYEQYF. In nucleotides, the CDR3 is TGCAGCGTTGTACAGGGATACGAGCAGTACTTC.

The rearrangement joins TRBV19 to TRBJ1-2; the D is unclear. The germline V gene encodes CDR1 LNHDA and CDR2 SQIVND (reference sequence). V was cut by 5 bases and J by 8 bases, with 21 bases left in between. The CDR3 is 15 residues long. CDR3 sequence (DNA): TGTGCCAGTAGTCGGTTTGAGGTGCCGGCATCGGGCTACACCTTC. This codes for CASSRFEVPASGYTF.

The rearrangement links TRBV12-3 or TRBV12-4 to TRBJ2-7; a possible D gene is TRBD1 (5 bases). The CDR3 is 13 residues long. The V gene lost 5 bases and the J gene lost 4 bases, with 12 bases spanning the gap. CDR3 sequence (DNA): TGTGCCAGCAGTGCTATTACAGGTTACGAGCAGTACTTC. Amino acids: CASSAITGYEQYF.

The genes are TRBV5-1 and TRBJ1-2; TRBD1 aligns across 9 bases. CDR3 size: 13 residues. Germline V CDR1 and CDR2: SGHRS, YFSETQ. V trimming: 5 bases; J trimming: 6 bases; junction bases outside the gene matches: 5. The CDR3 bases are TGCGCCAGCAGGGGACAGGGTGAGGATGGCTACACCTTC. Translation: CASRGQGEDGYTF.